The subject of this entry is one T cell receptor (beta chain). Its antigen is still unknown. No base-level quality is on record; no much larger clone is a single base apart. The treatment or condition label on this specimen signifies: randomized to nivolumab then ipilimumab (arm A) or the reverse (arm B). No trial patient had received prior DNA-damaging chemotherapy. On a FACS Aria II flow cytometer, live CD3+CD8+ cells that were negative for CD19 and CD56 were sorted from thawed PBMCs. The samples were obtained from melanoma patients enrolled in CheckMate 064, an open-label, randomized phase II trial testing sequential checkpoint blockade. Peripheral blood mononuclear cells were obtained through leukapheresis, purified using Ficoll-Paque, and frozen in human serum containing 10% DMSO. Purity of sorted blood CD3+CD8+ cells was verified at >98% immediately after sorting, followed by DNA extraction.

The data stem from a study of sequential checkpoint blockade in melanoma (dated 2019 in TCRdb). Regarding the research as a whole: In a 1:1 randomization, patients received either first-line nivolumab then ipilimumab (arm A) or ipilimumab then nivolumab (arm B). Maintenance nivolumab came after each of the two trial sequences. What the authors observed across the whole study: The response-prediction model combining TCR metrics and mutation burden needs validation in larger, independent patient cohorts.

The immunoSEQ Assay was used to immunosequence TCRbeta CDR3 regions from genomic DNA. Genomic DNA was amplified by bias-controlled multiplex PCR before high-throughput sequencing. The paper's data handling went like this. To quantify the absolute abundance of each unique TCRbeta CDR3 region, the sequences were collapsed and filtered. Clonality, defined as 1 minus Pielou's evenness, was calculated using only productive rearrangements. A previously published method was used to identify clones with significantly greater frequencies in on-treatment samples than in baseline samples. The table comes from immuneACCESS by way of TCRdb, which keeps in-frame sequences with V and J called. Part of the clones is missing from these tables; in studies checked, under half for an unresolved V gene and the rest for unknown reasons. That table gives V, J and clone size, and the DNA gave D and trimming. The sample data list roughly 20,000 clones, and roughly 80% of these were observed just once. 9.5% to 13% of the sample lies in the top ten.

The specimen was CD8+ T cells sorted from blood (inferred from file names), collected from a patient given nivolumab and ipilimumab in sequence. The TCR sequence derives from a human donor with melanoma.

The CDR3 region reads CASMAGSNTGELFF. In nucleotide form, the sequence is TGTGCCAGCATGGCAGGAAGTAACACCGGGGAGCTGTTTTTT. The sequence is built from TRBV6-5 and TRBJ2-2; no D gene call is confident. CDR1 and CDR2, looked up from the germline V gene, are MNHEY and SVGAGI. At the junction V is shortened by 7 bases and J by 2 bases, with 11 bases in between. The CDR3 contains 14 residues, cysteine and phenylalanine counted. The entry retains the CDR3 DNA only, 42 bases that are in frame from base 1.